This is a list of T cell receptor beta chains from one sample in a study of blood T cells in healthy people across ages. TCRdb called the 5' RACE reads again in MiXCR, with one record for every CDR3 protein. The sample carries approximately 900,000 distinct CDR3 sequences, roughly 29% recorded once. The sample was also linked to a second study, of T cells of mothers and their children.

What was sequenced was blood. These TCRs come from a woman in her thirties or forties in good health. CDR3s include the opening cysteine and the closing phenylalanine or tryptophan. The D gene is left open where the match is weak. Expanded clones get a size class; other rows say once, few or many, or leave the size out.

J,size,D,V,DNA,CDR3
TRBJ2-5,-,-,TRBV7-2,TGTGCCAACAGCTTACGGGACAAAGAGACCCAGTACTTC,CANSLRDKETQYF
TRBJ2-1,-,TRBD2,TRBV7-3,TGTGCCAGCAGCTTAACAGCTAGCGGCAACAATGAGCAGTTCTTC,CASSLTASGNNEQFF
TRBJ2-6,-,TRBD1,TRBV20-1,TGCAGTGCAGGAGGCAGGGGGCGTGGGGCCAACGTCCTGACTTTC,CSAGGRGRGANVLTF
TRBJ2-1,many,-,TRBV5-1,TGCGCCAGCAGCCCCCAGGACTCCCGGGTCAATGAGCAGTTCTTC,CASSPQDSRVNEQFF
TRBJ2-3,-,-,TRBV7-9,TGTGCCAGCACCTTTACAGATACGCAGTATTTT,CASTFTDTQYF
TRBJ2-1,-,TRBD2,TRBV18,TGTGCCACCTCTCCGGGACTAGCGGGAAATGAGCAGTTCTTC,CATSPGLAGNEQFF
TRBJ2-7,many,TRBD2,TRBV7-2,TGTGCCAGCAGCTTAAAACGTTTCAAAGCGGGGGTATTATACGAGCAGTACTTC,CASSLKRFKAGVLYEQYF
TRBJ2-2,-,-,TRBV7-2,TGTGCCAGCAGCTTAGGATATAGGGCGAACACCGGGGAGCTGTTTTTT,CASSLGYRANTGELFF
TRBJ2-7,many,TRBD1,TRBV5-6,TGTGCCAGTCGAATAGGACAGGGCTACGAGCAGTACTTC,CASRIGQGYEQYF
TRBJ2-7,-,TRBD1,TRBV28,TGTGCCAGCAGTCCCATAGGGGGGGGACAGGGGGCCGCCTACGAGCAGTACTTC,CASSPIGGGQGAAYEQYF
TRBJ1-2,many,-,TRBV7-9,TGTGCCAGCAGCTTAGAGGTCTATGGCTACACCTTC,CASSLEVYGYTF
TRBJ1-4,few,TRBD1,TRBV16,TGTGCCAGCGGGGGACAGAGGAATGAAAAACTGTTTTTT,CASGGQRNEKLFF
TRBJ2-1,many,TRBD2,TRBV9,TGTGCCAGCAGCCCGAGATGGAGCGGGGGGGCAGCTGAGCAGTTCTTC,CASSPRWSGGAAEQFF
TRBJ1-1,few,-,TRBV9,TGTGCCAGCAGCGTAGAGCACAGATCAAACACTGAAGCTTTCTTT,CASSVEHRSNTEAFF
TRBJ1-1,few,TRBD1,TRBV7-9,TGTGCCAGCAGCTCGGACAGGCTGGGCACTGAAGCTTTCTTT,CASSSDRLGTEAFF
TRBJ1-2,-,TRBD1,TRBV5-1,TGCGCCAGCAGCCAGGGGGATAACTATGGCTACACCTTC,CASSQGDNYGYTF
TRBJ2-3,-,TRBD2,TRBV6-2/TRBV6-3,TGTGCCAGCAGGAACGGACTAGCGGGGGGGCAGCGGGAAGATACGCAGTATTTT,CASRNGLAGGQREDTQYF
TRBJ1-2,-,TRBD1,TRBV28,TGTGCCAGCAGTTTACACCCGGACAGGGTCTATGGCTACACCTTC,CASSLHPDRVYGYTF
TRBJ1-1,few,TRBD1,TRBV7-2,TGTGCCAGCAGCTTAGCAGGGGGCTGGAACACTGAAGCTTTCTTT,CASSLAGGWNTEAFF
TRBJ2-5,few,TRBD1,TRBV7-7,TGTGCTAGCAGCGCGACCTGGGGACAGCAAGAGACCCAGTACTTC,CASSATWGQQETQYF
TRBJ1-2,-,TRBD1,TRBV5-1,TGCGCCAGCCGAGGGACAGGGGCGTTCTATGGCTACACCTTC,CASRGTGAFYGYTF
TRBJ2-1,many,-,TRBV20-1,TGCAGTGCTAGAAACCCTTCCAATGAGCAGTTCTTC,CSARNPSNEQFF
TRBJ2-7,many,TRBD1,TRBV15,TGTGCCACCAGCCTTAACAGGGGACCCTACGAGCAGTACTTC,CATSLNRGPYEQYF
TRBJ1-4,many,-,TRBV29-1,TGCAGCGTTGGCAGAAATGGTGAAAAACTGTTTTTT,CSVGRNGEKLFF
TRBJ1-1,-,-,TRBV12-3/TRBV12-4,TGTGCCAGCAACCCAGGTGGCACTGAAGCTTTCTTT,CASNPGGTEAFF
TRBJ2-3,few,-,TRBV20-1,TGCAGTGTTCCAGGCCTCAGAGATACGCAGTATTTT,CSVPGLRDTQYF
TRBJ1-5,few,-,TRBV9,TGTGCCAGCAGCGTAGACGAGGGCCAGCCCCAGCATTTT,CASSVDEGQPQHF
TRBJ2-3,few,-,TRBV20-1,TGCAGTGCTACCCCGGGGGCGGAGATTCTTAGCACAGATACGCAGTATTTT,CSATPGAEILSTDTQYF
TRBJ2-3,many,TRBD1,TRBV28,TGTGCCAGCAGCTTAGGACAGGGTGCGCAGTATTTT,CASSLGQGAQYF
TRBJ2-7,-,-,TRBV2,TGTGCCAGCGGTACGGGTCCCTCCTACGAGCAGTACTTC,CASGTGPSYEQYF
TRBJ1-1,few,-,TRBV18,TGTGCCAGCTCACCACCGTCGCGGCCCACCGAAGCTTTCTTT,CASSPPSRPTEAFF
TRBJ1-5,many,-,TRBV7-2,TGTGCCAGCAGCTCACAGGGCGCTTATAGCAATCAGCCCCAGCATTTT,CASSSQGAYSNQPQHF
TRBJ1-2,-,-,TRBV3-1,TGTGCCAGCAGCCAAGATCGGCGGCAGGGCTACACCTTC,CASSQDRRQGYTF
TRBJ1-5,-,-,TRBV9,TGTGCCAGCAGCGTGGAAGGAGACAATCAGCCCCAGCATTTT,CASSVEGDNQPQHF
TRBJ2-3,-,TRBD1,TRBV12-3/TRBV12-4,TGTGCCAGCAGTCCTAGCGAATTGGGACAGGCGCCCACAGATACGCAGTATTTT,CASSPSELGQAPTDTQYF